This T cell receptor (beta chain) appears in the sequencing data of a study of shared clonotypes between healthy human individuals. CDR3 length: 17 residues. Trimming removed 5 bases from V and 12 bases from J, with 29 bases in between. The germline gives CDR1 SEHNR, CDR2 FQNEAQ (reference sequence). Sequencing was performed with immunoSEQ multiplex PCR; in TCRdb, only in-frame clones are kept and a portion is missing. The data contain 550,000 to 800,000 clones, around 91% of them singletons. This TCR came from a man aged 18 to 35 in good health. Some clones in this sample may be carry-over from other donors' samples. V gene TRBV7-9 combines with J gene TRBJ2-1; D possibly matches TRBD1 or TRBD2 (5 bases each). The specimen was memory CD8+ T cells from PBMCs. The subset: CD45RO+ cells pooled with CCR7-negative TemRA cells. CDR3 sequence: CASSQTRTETWARGQFF. In DNA, the CDR3 is TGTGCCAGCAGCCAAACCAGGACGGAAACTTGGGCGAGGGGGCAGTTCTTC.